This entry lists 14 T cell receptor beta chains sequenced from one sample in a study of blood T cell repertoires in COVID-19. Measured with immunoSEQ multiplex PCR; TCRdb has only the in-frame clones, and not every one. Among over 300,000 clones listed, 80% to 90% were seen once. Input material: peripheral blood. The receptors here all came from a man aged 35 to 55 with acute or convalescent COVID-19.

To note about this clone: Other nucleotide sequences from this sample produce the same CDR3. DNA of the CDR3: TGTGCCAGTAGTATTATCGAGAGCTCCTACAATGAGCAGTTCTTC. Its translation is CASSIIESSYNEQFF. The chain recombines TRBV19 with TRBJ2-1; D gene unclear. The V gene's germline CDR1 is LNHDA and CDR2 SQIVND (reference sequence). This CDR3 is built from 15 residues. Trimming removed 3 bases at V and 0 bases at J, with 9 bases between.

V and J are TRBV5-5 and TRBJ1-6; 7 nucleotides agree with TRBD1. CDR3 length: 15 residues. Trimming at V came to 4 bases and at J to 4 bases, leaving 5 bases not matched to a gene. CDR1 and CDR2 (germline): SGHKS, YYEKEE (reference sequence). The CDR3 nucleotides read TGTGCCAGCAGCATCTCGGGACAGTATAATTCACCCCTCCACTTT. Residues: CASSISGQYNSPLHF.

The chain combines TRBV28 with TRBJ2-1, with D perhaps matching TRBD2 (5 bases). V was pared by 3 bases and J by 9 bases, with 18 bases between. The CDR3 has 15 residues. Germline CDR1 is MDHEN and CDR2 is SYDVKM. The CDR3 nucleotides read TGTGCCAGCAGTTTCAGAGAGGGTGGTCGGGTTGAGCAGTTCTTC. Its translation is CASSFREGGRVEQFF.

A note on this clone: Other DNA sequences from this sample encode an identical CDR3 as well. This rearrangement joins TRBV5-1 to TRBJ1-2; D is unresolved. V was trimmed by 0 bases and J by 0 bases, leaving 3 bases between them. This CDR3 region has 13 residues. CDR1 is SGHRS, CDR2 YFSETQ, per germline. The CDR3 loop is CASSLATNYGYTF. CDR3 DNA: TGCGCCAGCAGCTTGGCAACTAACTATGGCTACACCTTC. Complete variable domain (other parts from reference TRBV5-1 and TRBJ1-2): KAGVTQTPRYLIKTRGQQVTLSCSPISGHRSVSWYQQTPGQGLQFLFEYFSETQRNKGNFPGRFSGRQFSNSRSEMNVSTLELGDSALYLCASSLATNYGYTFGSGTRLTVV.

The J gene is TRBJ1-3, the V gene TRBV7-2; D is undetermined. This CDR3 comprises 15 residues. V shed 0 bases and J shed 0 bases, with 6 bases lying between them. Germline loops: CDR1 SGHTA, CDR2 FQGNSA. CDR3 loop: CASSLARFSGNTIYF. The CDR3 DNA sequence: TGTGCCAGCAGCTTAGCGCGCTTCTCTGGAAACACCATATATTTT.

This chain joins TRBV6-5 and TRBJ1-4, with 8 nucleotides matching TRBD1. The CDR3 has 14 residues. V trimming: 10 bases; J trimming: 2 bases; junction bases outside the gene matches: 6. In germline, CDR1 is MNHEY, CDR2 SVGAGI. CDR3 residues: CATSRGRTNEKLFF. CDR3 nucleotides: TGTGCCACGAGCAGGGGGCGGACTAATGAAAAACTGTTTTTT.

The genes are TRBV6-5 and TRBJ1-4; D is unresolved. Trimming stripped 5 bases from V and 15 bases from J, with 19 bases between. CDR3 length equals 13 residues. Germline V lookup: CDR1 MNHEY, CDR2 SVGAGI. The CDR3 DNA is TGTGCCAGCAGTCGAACGCCGGGTCAGGACTTGTTTTTT. Translation gives CASSRTPGQDLFF.

V and J are TRBV7-2 and TRBJ1-1; 7 bases map to TRBD1. Germline V gives CDR1 SGHTA, CDR2 FQGNSA. The CDR3 covers 15 residues. The ends lost 5 bases at V and 1 base at J; junction bases unmatched: 7. Here the CDR3 reads CASSQKTGKNTEAFF. The CDR3 bases are TGTGCCAGCAGCCAAAAGACAGGGAAGAACACTGAAGCTTTCTTT. The whole variable domain, remainder taken from reference TRBV7-2 and TRBJ1-1, is GAGVSQSPSNKVTEKGKDVELRCDPISGHTALYWYRQSLGQGLEFLIYFQGNSAPDKSGLPSDRFSAERTGGSVSTLTIQRTQQEDSAVYLCASSQKTGKNTEAFFGQGTRLTVV.

This clone was counted a few times. The chain carries TRBV5-1 and TRBJ1-6; D is undetermined. The CDR3 spans 13 residues. Trimming stripped 5 bases from V and 4 bases from J, with 7 bases between. Germline values: CDR1 SGHRS, CDR2 YFSETQ. The DNA for the CDR3 is TGCGCCAGCAGACCCGAGTATAATTCACCCCTCCACTTT. Translating gives CASRPEYNSPLHF. Full variable domain (outside the CDR3, taken from reference TRBV5-1 and TRBJ1-6): KAGVTQTPRYLIKTRGQQVTLSCSPISGHRSVSWYQQTPGQGLQFLFEYFSETQRNKGNFPGRFSGRQFSNSRSEMNVSTLELGDSALYLCASRPEYNSPLHFGNGTRLTVT.

This sequence joins TRBV2 and TRBJ1-3; D remains unclear. The CDR3 is made up of 17 amino acids. The V end lost 4 bases, the J end lost 0 bases, and 16 bases lay between the germline ends. Germline assignment: CDR1 SNHLY and CDR2 FYNNEI. The CDR3 nucleotides read TGTGCCAGCAGTGCCGACTTGCGGCAGCACTCTGGAAACACCATATATTTT. Protein product: CASSADLRQHSGNTIYF.

In this sample, this clone turned up once. Additional DNA sequences in this sample encode the identical CDR3. The chain links TRBV7-9 to TRBJ1-2; 11 bases map to TRBD1. The CDR3 has 17 residues. With V trimmed by 5 bases and J by 8 bases, 16 bases remained unmatched. Germline V gene data show CDR1 as SEHNR and CDR2 as FQNEAQ (reference sequence). The CDR3 DNA sequence: TGTGCCAGCAGCCCTATCGGGGGGGACAGGGGGAAAGGCGGCTACACCTTC. This gives the protein CASSPIGGDRGKGGYTF.

The CDR3 sequence is CASSFTGSYEQYF. The CDR3 DNA is TGTGCCAGCAGCTTTACAGGGTCCTACGAGCAGTACTTC. This rearrangement joins TRBV5-6 to TRBJ2-7, with D possibly matching TRBD1 (6 bases). This CDR3 comprises 13 residues. V lost 2 bases to trimming and J lost 1 base, with 7 bases between them. Germline V CDR1 and CDR2: SGHDT, YYEEEE. Full variable domain (outside the CDR3, taken from reference TRBV5-6 and TRBJ2-7): DAGVTQSPTHLIKTRGQQVTLRCSPKSGHDTVSWYQQALGQGPQFIFQYYEEEERQRGNFPDRFSGHQFPNYSSELNVNALLLGDSALYLCASSFTGSYEQYFGPGTRLTVT.

This sequence joins TRBV7-9 and TRBJ2-3; TRBD1 matches 11 bases. Per germline, CDR1 SEHNR and CDR2 FQNEAQ (reference sequence). The CDR3 has 15 residues. V dropped 8 bases and J dropped 8; count of bases not matched to a gene: 12. The CDR3 coding sequence is TGTGCCAGCGGACGGGACAGGGGGACCCGGGGTACGCAGTATTTT. Protein: CASGRDRGTRGTQYF.

The chain carries TRBV9 and TRBJ2-1, with D perhaps matching TRBD1 (5 bases). The CDR3 covers 13 residues. CDR1 is SGDLS and CDR2 is YYNGEE in the germline V gene. Deletions cut 2 bases from V and 4 bases from J, with 7 bases between. The chain's CDR3 is CASSVREYNEQFF. The CDR3 DNA sequence: TGTGCCAGCAGCGTCAGGGAATACAATGAGCAGTTCTTC.